The TCR beta chain described here comes from a study of blood T cell repertoires in COVID-19. Study at large: From the United States, Italy and Spain came samples of acute and convalescent COVID-19.

The V and J ends lost 0 bases and 1 base, in that order; junction bases with no gene match: 7. The CDR3 covers 17 residues. Germline V gene data show CDR1 as SGHVS and CDR2 as FNYEAQ. As concerns this clone: Different DNA sequences within this sample yield the same CDR3.

Assay used: immunoSEQ multiplex PCR; TCRdb lists only in-frame clones, some missing. The sample lists nearly 50,000 clones, about 85% occurring once. This chain connects TRBV7-6 to TRBJ2-5, with 8 nucleotides matching TRBD2. The sequence was collected from a man between 40 and 49 years old with active COVID-19. Sequences were obtained from peripheral blood. The CDR3 DNA reads TGTGCCAGCAGCTTAGCCGGGGGGGGGCGGGCCCAAGAGACCCAGTACTTC. Encoded protein: CASSLAGGGRAQETQYF.